These T cell receptor beta chains were read from a single sample in a study of shared clonotypes between healthy human individuals. Method: immunoSEQ multiplex PCR; TCRdb's copy keeps in-frame clones and lacks some. The sample holds 850,000 to 1,100,000 clones; 70% to 80% are singletons and the top ten take approximately 0.9%. Sequenced input: memory CD4+ T cells from PBMCs. These receptors were taken from a man in his late teens or twenties in good health. Some clones in this sample may be carry-over from other donors' samples. The CDR3 runs from the conserved cysteine through the conserved F or W. The D gene is left open where the match is weak. Rows give clone size only sometimes, using once, few, many, or a class for an expanded clone.

J gene | clone size | D gene | V gene | CDR3 DNA | CDR3 protein
TRBJ2-2 | NA | TRBD1 | TRBV11-2 | TGTGCCAGCAGCTTAGAGACAGGGAAAAACACCGGGGAGCTGTTTTTT | CASSLETGKNTGELFF
TRBJ2-1 | NA | NA | TRBV30 | TGTGCCTGGAGGACGCCCGAACTGACCACCTCCTACAATGAGCAGTTCTTC | CAWRTPELTTSYNEQFF
TRBJ2-1 | NA | TRBD2 | TRBV5-1 | TGCGCCAGCAGTGGGCTAGCGGGAATGGATGAGCAGTTCTTC | CASSGLAGMDEQFF
TRBJ1-2 | NA | NA | TRBV6-5 | TGTGCCAGCACTCCCGGGGCAGGGGAGATTGGCTACACCTTC | CASTPGAGEIGYTF
TRBJ2-7 | NA | NA | TRBV19 | TGTGCCAGCCGCCAGCAGGGTGGCTACGAGCAGTACTTC | CASRQQGGYEQYF
TRBJ2-1 | NA | TRBD1 | TRBV6-4 | TGTGCCAGCAGTGTACGAACAGGGGGTTCAAATGAGCAGTTCTTC | CASSVRTGGSNEQFF
TRBJ2-2 | NA | NA | TRBV9 | TGTGCCAGCAGCGTAGTCGGTGAGACCGGGGAGCTGTTTTTT | CASSVVGETGELFF
TRBJ2-2 | NA | TRBD2 | TRBV5-1 | TGCGCCAGCAGGCCAGTAGCGGGATTCACCGGGGAGCTGTTTTTT | CASRPVAGFTGELFF
TRBJ2-1 | NA | NA | TRBV5-4 | TGTGCCAGCAGCACCCCCCGCCTCAATGAGCAGTTCTTC | CASSTPRLNEQFF
TRBJ2-1 | NA | NA | TRBV7-9 | TGTGCCAGCAGCTTTACCGGGCTGGATGAGCAGTTCTTC | CASSFTGLDEQFF
TRBJ1-5 | once | NA | TRBV28 | TGTGCCAGCAGTACCCCGGAACTACCCAGCAATCAGCCCCAGCATTTT | CASSTPELPSNQPQHF
TRBJ1-5 | NA | NA | TRBV6-1 | TGTGCCAGCAGCGATCAGGGGAATAGCAATCAGCCCCAGCATTTT | CASSDQGNSNQPQHF
TRBJ1-4 | NA | NA | TRBV6-6 | TGTGCCAGCAGTTCAACAGGGGAAAAACTGTTTTTT | CASSSTGEKLFF
TRBJ2-1 | NA | NA | TRBV5-4 | TGTGCCAGCAGCTTGGATTCTAGAAACAATGAGCAGTTCTTC | CASSLDSRNNEQFF
TRBJ1-2 | once | TRBD1 | TRBV19 | TGTGCCAGTTCCAAAGACAGGGCGGCTGGCTACACCTTC | CASSKDRAAGYTF
TRBJ2-7 | NA | NA | TRBV6-5 | TGTGCCAGCAGTTACTGGGGCCGCGACCGCGGCGAGCAGTACTTC | CASSYWGRDRGEQYF
TRBJ1-1 | NA | TRBD1 | TRBV6-5 | TGTGCCAGCAGTTACACGAACAGGGGAATTAACACTGAAGCTTTCTTT | CASSYTNRGINTEAFF
TRBJ2-5 | few | NA | TRBV7-8 | TGTGCCAGCAGCCTACAATCCGGCGTCCAAGAGACCCAGTACTTC | CASSLQSGVQETQYF
TRBJ2-3 | NA | NA | TRBV7-2 | TGTGCCAGCAGCTTAGGGCGGCAGAAGGCAGATACGCAGTATTTT | CASSLGRQKADTQYF
TRBJ2-7 | NA | TRBD2 | TRBV28 | TGTGCCAGCAGGGCTGGGGAGGGCTACGAGCAGTACTTC | CASRAGEGYEQYF
TRBJ1-1 | many | NA | TRBV20-1 | TGCAGTGTACCCAGGAACACTGAAGCTTTCTTT | CSVPRNTEAFF
TRBJ1-2 | NA | NA | TRBV9 | TGTGCCAGCAGCGTAGGGCAGGGAGCTAACTATGGCTACACCTTC | CASSVGQGANYGYTF
TRBJ2-1 | NA | NA | TRBV30 | TGTGCCCGAACTGGGGTTTCCTACAATGAGCAGTTCTTC | CARTGVSYNEQFF
TRBJ2-2 | few | NA | TRBV5-6 | TGTGCCAGCAGGGGGGTTAGCAGTAACACCGGGGAGCTGTTTTTT | CASRGVSSNTGELFF
TRBJ1-1 | NA | NA | TRBV7-6 | TGTGCCAGCAGCCACGGAGCCCCGCAGGGGATTGGTAGCACTGAAGCTTTCTTT | CASSHGAPQGIGSTEAFF
TRBJ1-2 | NA | NA | TRBV7-2 | TGTGCCAGCAGCTTAAACTCGGGACGGAGCTATGGCTACACCTTC | CASSLNSGRSYGYTF
TRBJ1-5 | few | NA | TRBV19 | TGTGCCAGTAGTACTCCGGAGGGACGGCACCAGCCCCAGCATTTT | CASSTPEGRHQPQHF
TRBJ2-6 | few | NA | TRBV6-4 | TGTGCCAGCAGCCGGGACAACTCTGGGGCCAACGTCCTGACTTTC | CASSRDNSGANVLTF
TRBJ1-1 | once | TRBD1 | TRBV27 | TGTGCCAGCAGCCCGACAGGGGGTAGGGCTGAAGCTTTCTTT | CASSPTGGRAEAFF
TRBJ2-5 | NA | NA | TRBV23-1 | TGCGCCAGCAGTCAAACCCCTAGGAAGAGGGAGACCCAGTACTTC | CASSQTPRKRETQYF
TRBJ2-3 | NA | NA | TRBV5-1 | TGCGCCAGCAGCGACCCGGACACTCGAGATACGCAGTATTTT | CASSDPDTRDTQYF
TRBJ1-6 | NA | TRBD1 | TRBV30 | TGTGCCTGGAGTCGGGACAGGGGCATATCACCCCTCCACTTT | CAWSRDRGISPLHF
TRBJ2-7 | few | TRBD1 | TRBV7-7 | TGTGCCAGCAGCCCGACGACAGGGGCCTACGAGCAGTACTTC | CASSPTTGAYEQYF
TRBJ2-7 | NA | TRBD2 | TRBV6-1 | TGTGCCAGCAGTTCAAATAGCGGGAGCTTTTACGAGCAGTACTTC | CASSSNSGSFYEQYF
TRBJ2-1 | once | TRBD1 | TRBV2 | TGTGCCAGCAGTGCGAGACAGGGGTACAATGAGCAGTTCTTC | CASSARQGYNEQFF
TRBJ2-5 | NA | NA | TRBV18 | TGTGCCAGCTCACCACCCGGGAATCGGGGTGTACAGACCCAGTACTTC | CASSPPGNRGVQTQYF
TRBJ2-6 | NA | NA | TRBV5-1 | TGCGCCAGCAGCTTGCTCCTCACTCTGGGGGCCAACGTCCTGACTTTC | CASSLLLTLGANVLTF
TRBJ2-1 | once | TRBD2 | TRBV7-2 | TGTGCCAGCAGCCGGACAGCGGGAGGCTTGGGGGAGCAGTTCTTC | CASSRTAGGLGEQFF
TRBJ2-3 | few | NA | TRBV5-1 | TGCGCCAGCAGCTTTGCGGGAGATACGCAGTATTTT | CASSFAGDTQYF
TRBJ1-2 | few | TRBD1 | TRBV27 | TGTGCCAGCAGTCGAACAGGGGGTAAAGGCTATGGCTACACCTTC | CASSRTGGKGYGYTF
TRBJ1-5 | NA | NA | TRBV5-5 | TGTGCCAGCAGCTTGGGCACAGTAAGCAATCAGCCCCAGCATTTT | CASSLGTVSNQPQHF